The 9 T cell receptor beta chains in this list originate from one sample, sequenced in a study of T cells in Graves' hyperthyroidism and ophthalmopathy. Researchers amplified the TCR beta CDR3 regions from RNA transcripts. First-round RT-PCR of the TCR CDR3 relied on the HTBI primer set. TCRdb processed the multiplex PCR reads anew with MiXCR; each CDR3 protein has one entry. This table has fewer than 700,000 distinct CDR3 sequences, roughly 18% appearing once. Sequenced: blood. These receptors were obtained from a woman aged 18 to 35 with Graves' ophthalmopathy.

The chain joins TRBV9 to TRBJ2-5; the match to TRBD2 covers 8 bases. With V trimmed by 2 bases and J by 1 base, 7 bases remained unmatched. The germline V gene has CDR1 SGDLS and CDR2 YYNGEE. There are 16 residues in the CDR3. CDR3 sequence reads: CASSVGIAGSQETQYF. For the CDR3, the DNA is TGTGCCAGCAGCGTGGGAATAGCGGGATCCCAAGAGACCCAGTACTTC.

This clonotype has a count of ten or more. The J gene is TRBJ1-1, the V gene TRBV3-1; D is ambiguous. The CDR3 spans 14 residues. Germline V gene data show CDR1 as LGHDT and CDR2 as YNNKEL (reference sequence). V was shortened by 4 bases and J by 6 bases, with 15 bases between the two germline ends. CDR3 region: CASSPEGSTPEAFF. The CDR3, as DNA: TGTGCCAGCAGCCCCGAAGGGAGTACGCCTGAAGCTTTCTTT.

This clonotype was detected many times. CDR3 coding DNA: TGTGCCAGCAGCCCAGTGCGGGAGGACACTGAAGCTTTCTTT. This codes for CASSPVREDTEAFF. This chain links TRBV7-9 with TRBJ1-1; no clear D. The CDR3 consists of 14 residues. Germline loops: CDR1 SEHNR, CDR2 FQNEAQ (reference sequence). V lost 5 bases to trimming and J lost 3 bases, with 13 bases between them.

This clonotype has ten or more counts. V and J are TRBV20-1 and TRBJ2-3; D might be TRBD2 (5 bases). The CDR3 is made up of 16 amino acids. CDR1 and CDR2 (germline): DFQATT, SNEGSKA (reference sequence). CDR3 region: CSAVPLYTRSTDTQYF. CDR3 nucleotides: TGCAGCGCAGTCCCTCTCTATACTAGGAGCACAGATACGCAGTATTTT.

This clonotype has at least ten counts. V usage is TRBV5-1 and J usage is TRBJ2-1; D is unclear. The ends were cut back, 3 bases at V and 5 bases at J, with 9 bases in the middle. CDR3 size: 13 residues. Germline V gives CDR1 SGHRS, CDR2 YFSETQ. DNA of the CDR3: TGCGCCAGCAGCTACGGACGGGACAATGAGCAGTTCTTC. This sequence encodes CASSYGRDNEQFF.

J is TRBJ2-7 and V is TRBV28; 8 bases are shared with TRBD2. The CDR3 is made up of 14 amino acids. Per the germline V gene, CDR1 is MDHEN and CDR2 is SYDVKM. V shed 4 bases and J 5 bases; nucleotides not matched to a gene: 7. The CDR3 is CASSWSGRSHEQYF. CDR3 nucleotides: TGTGCCAGCAGTTGGAGCGGGAGATCCCACGAGCAGTACTTC.

The chain is built from TRBV5-6 and TRBJ2-3, with a tentative D call TRBD2 (5 bases). The CDR3 is 16 amino acids. Trimming left V 3 bases short and J 2 bases short, with 16 bases between. Germline loops: CDR1 SGHDT, CDR2 YYEEEE. This CDR3 reads CASSSGILTNTDTQYF. DNA of the CDR3: TGTGCCAGCAGCTCCGGGATTCTTACTAACACAGATACGCAGTATTTT.

This rearrangement joins TRBV28 to TRBJ2-3; weak D call: TRBD1 (6 bases). This CDR3 region has 15 residues. V was pared by 3 bases and J by 1 base, with 11 bases between. CDR1 and CDR2 from the germline V gene are MDHEN and SYDVKM. For the CDR3, the DNA is TGTGCCAGCAGTTTTAACGCAGGGGGCACAGATACGCAGTATTTT. Residues: CASSFNAGGTDTQYF.

The chain is built from TRBV9 and TRBJ1-6, with 7 bases identical to TRBD1. CDR1 is SGDLS, CDR2 YYNGEE, per germline. J lost 11 bases, V lost 3 bases, and 8 bases had no gene match. The CDR3 has 14 residues. The CDR3 here is CASSASTGDPPLHF. For the CDR3, the DNA is TGTGCCAGCAGCGCAAGTACAGGGGATCCACCCCTCCACTTT.